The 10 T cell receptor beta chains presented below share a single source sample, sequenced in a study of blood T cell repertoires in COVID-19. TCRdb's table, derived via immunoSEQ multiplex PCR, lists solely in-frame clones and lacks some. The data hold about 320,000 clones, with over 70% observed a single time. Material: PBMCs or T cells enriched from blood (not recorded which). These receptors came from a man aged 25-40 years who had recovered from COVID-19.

CDR3 DNA sequence: TGTGCCAGCAGTTTCATGCGGCGGGCGGGGGGCACAGATACGCAGTATTTT. Protein product: CASSFMRRAGGTDTQYF. The chain employs TRBV28 and TRBJ2-3; 7 bases align to TRBD2. The CDR3 runs to 17 residues. Per germline, CDR1 MDHEN and CDR2 SYDVKM. J was trimmed by 1 base and V by 3 bases; bases with no gene match: 10.

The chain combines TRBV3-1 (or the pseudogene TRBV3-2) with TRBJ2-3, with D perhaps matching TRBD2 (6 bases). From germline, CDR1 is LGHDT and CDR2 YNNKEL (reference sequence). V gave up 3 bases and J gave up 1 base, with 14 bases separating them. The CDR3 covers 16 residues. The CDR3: CASSQSLRLGTDTQYF. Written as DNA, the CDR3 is TGTGCCAGCAGCCAGTCTCTTCGACTAGGCACAGATACGCAGTATTTT.

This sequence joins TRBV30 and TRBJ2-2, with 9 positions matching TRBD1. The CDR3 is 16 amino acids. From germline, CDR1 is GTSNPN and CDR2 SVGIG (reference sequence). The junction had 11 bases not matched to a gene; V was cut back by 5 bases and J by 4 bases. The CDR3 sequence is CAWGTGKVGSTGELFF. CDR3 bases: TGTGCCTGGGGGACAGGGAAAGTTGGTAGCACCGGGGAGCTGTTTTTT.

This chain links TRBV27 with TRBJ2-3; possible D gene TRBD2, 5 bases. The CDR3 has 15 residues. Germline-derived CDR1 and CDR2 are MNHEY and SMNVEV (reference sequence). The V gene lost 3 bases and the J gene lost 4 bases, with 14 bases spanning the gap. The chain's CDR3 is CASSLIRGNADTQYF. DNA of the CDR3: TGTGCCAGCAGTTTGATAAGAGGGAATGCAGATACGCAGTATTTT.

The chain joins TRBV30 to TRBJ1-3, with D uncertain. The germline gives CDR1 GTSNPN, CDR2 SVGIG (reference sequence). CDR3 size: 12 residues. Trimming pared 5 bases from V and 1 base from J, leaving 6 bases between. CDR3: CAWCNSGNTIYF. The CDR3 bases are TGTGCCTGGTGTAATTCTGGAAACACCATATATTTT. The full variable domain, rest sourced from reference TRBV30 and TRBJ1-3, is SQTIHQWPATLVQPVGSPLSLECTVEGTSNPNLYWYRQAAGRGLQLLFYSVGIGQISSEVPQNLSASRPQDRQFILSSKKLLLSDSGFYLCAWCNSGNTIYFGEGSWLTVV.

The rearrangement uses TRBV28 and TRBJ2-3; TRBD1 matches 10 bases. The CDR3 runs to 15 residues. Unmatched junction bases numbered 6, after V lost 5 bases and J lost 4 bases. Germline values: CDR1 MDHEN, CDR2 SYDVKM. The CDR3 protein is CASSNQGQGADTQYF. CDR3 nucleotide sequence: TGTGCCAGCAGTAACCAAGGACAGGGGGCAGATACGCAGTATTTT.

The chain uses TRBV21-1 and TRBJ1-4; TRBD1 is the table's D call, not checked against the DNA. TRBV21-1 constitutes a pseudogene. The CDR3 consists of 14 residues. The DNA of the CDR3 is TGTGCCAGCAGCACGGGACAGGGTAATGAAAAACTGTTTTTT. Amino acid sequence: CASSTGQGNEKLFF.

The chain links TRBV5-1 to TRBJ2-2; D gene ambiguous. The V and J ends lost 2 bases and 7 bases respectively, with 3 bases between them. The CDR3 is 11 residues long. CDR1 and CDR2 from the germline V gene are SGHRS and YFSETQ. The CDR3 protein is CASSFSGELFF. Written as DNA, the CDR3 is TGCGCCAGCAGCTTTAGCGGGGAGCTGTTTTTT.

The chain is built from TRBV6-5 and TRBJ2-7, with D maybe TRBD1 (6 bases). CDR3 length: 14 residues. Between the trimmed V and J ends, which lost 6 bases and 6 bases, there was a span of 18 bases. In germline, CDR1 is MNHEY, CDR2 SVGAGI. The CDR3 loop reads CASSRTEGNGEQYF. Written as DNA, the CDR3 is TGTGCCAGCAGCCGGACAGAGGGGAACGGCGAGCAGTACTTC.

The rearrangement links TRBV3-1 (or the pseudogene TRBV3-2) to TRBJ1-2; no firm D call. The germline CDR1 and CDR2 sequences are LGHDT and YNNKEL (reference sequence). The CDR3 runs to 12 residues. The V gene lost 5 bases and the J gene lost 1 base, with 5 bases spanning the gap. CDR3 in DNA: TGTGCCAGCAGCGTGAGTAACTATGGCTACACCTTC. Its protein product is CASSVSNYGYTF.